What follows describes a single T cell receptor (beta chain). Its antigen is unknown. This sample was taken from a study of cytomegalovirus exposure and HLA in healthy donors. With 60 Vbeta and 13 Jbeta primers, the PCR was carried out. The repertoire was sequenced with immunoSEQ multiplex PCR; TCRdb's copy has only in-frame clones and lacks some. The sample consists of more than 65,000 clones, around 75% of them appearing once. Study-level results: Most TCR sequences were uncommon, yet certain public TCRs appeared in many donors. Follow-up analysis later connected one missense variant in DCLRE1C with trimming of TCR beta V- and J-genes. Later work found that TCR association rates differed between HLA loci; DRB1 had the most and HLA-C the fewest.

Nominally healthy donors provided the samples, though records likely missed some immune exposures. The CDR3 totals 12 residues. The germline V and J ends were trimmed by 6 bases and 2 bases, with 7 bases remaining between them. Looked up from germline, CDR1 is LGHNA and CDR2 is YNFKEQ. Sequenced material: PBMCs. The receptor's source is a man in his forties or fifties in good health and CMV-seronegative. The chain couples TRBV4-2 to TRBJ1-2; no firm D call. In DNA, the CDR3 is TGTGCCAGCAGGCAGGAAAACTATGGCTACACCTTC. The encoded protein is CASRQENYGYTF.